This record looks at one T cell receptor beta chain sequence and its context. Its cognate antigen has yet to be identified. No qualities accompany the bases; no much larger clone lies one base away. The source of the sample is a study of shared clonotypes between healthy human individuals (TCRdb year 2020). For the wider study: The cohort comprised two women and three men aged 18 to 49 years. To increase sequencing depth and limit assay-specific biases, TCR repertoire library preparation and sequencing were carried out by different laboratories using diverse techniques. The study deeply sequenced blood TCR repertoires of about 5 healthy adults to estimate repertoire size and the extent of clonotype sharing between individuals. Per donor, three plates each were used for CD4 naive and CD4 memory, two for CD8 naive, and one for CD8 memory. Per donor, leukapheresis produced somewhere between about 0.9 and 9.5 billion PBMCs.

Using the deep immunoSEQ assay, TCR CDR3 regions were amplified from genomic DNA by multiplex PCR. Extracted genomic DNA from each cell subset was distributed evenly across all wells of several immunoSEQ 96-well plates, and each plate was treated as a replicate. For sorted subsets, each replicate PCR was loaded with 200 ng genomic DNA, equivalent to some 27,000 T cell genomes. Purified libraries were quantified with a Qubit 3.0 fluorometer, sized on a Bioanalyzer 2100, and re-quantified with the KAPA Library Quantification kit. Every immunoSEQ 96-well plate was sequenced on a dedicated single-read 150-cycle Illumina NextSeq 550 flow cell. In the authors' own workflow: The immunoSEQ output contained only junctional sequences without quality scores, so filtering could not match that applied to full-length reads. To assign V/J genes and CDR3, sequences were annotated against IMGT germline references using PyIR, a Python wrapper for IgBLAST v1.9. Reads with weak V/J assignments (E-value above 1e-6), missing CDR3, stop codons, out-of-frame junctions, or ambiguous translated residues were removed. V3J clonotypes were defined as sequences sharing the same inferred V gene, J gene, and CDR3 amino acid sequence. The percentage overlap between two repertoires was calculated by dividing the number of shared unique clonotypes by the size of the smaller repertoire. Three approaches were used to assess repertoire richness: RTK rarefaction, the Chao1 estimator, and Recon v2.1 estimates of unobserved clonotypes. Generation probabilities for all TCRbeta clonotypes obtained by the gDNA method from a handful of donors were computed using OLGA. Drawn from immuneACCESS, this table holds only the in-frame rearrangements with V and J called that TCRdb kept. Clones are partly lost; checked studies trace under half to an unresolved V gene and leave the rest unexplained. The V and J calls and clone size are taken from that table; D and trimming were inferred from the DNA. This sample is represented by about 2,100,000 clones; about 93% of them were singletons. The ten largest clones represent 1.5% to 2% of the sample.

Broad study findings and their caveats: Pairwise subsampling led to the expectation that sequencing depth would affect the degree of clonotype sharing among donors. Compared with non-shared clonotypes, clonotypes shared by all four sorted-subset donors had higher generation probabilities. Even with the large sequencing depth, rarefaction of the sorted-subset datasets indicated that sequencing was incomplete. When a handful of donors were compared, the shared fraction of clonotypes was 5% to 6.5% for naive CD4, 3.5% for naive CD8, more than 2% for memory CD4, and 0.4% for memory CD8. The small number of donors limited the genetic and exposure-history diversity represented. Larger estimated clonotype richness was generally found for naive subsets than for memory subsets. Only blood was sampled, and tissue TCR repertoires likely differ from those in blood.

CD8 naive samples were obtained by positive selection for CCR7 among CD45RO-negative cells, yielding a CD45RA+CCR7+ population from which TemRA cells were excluded. The donors were healthy, HIV-negative adults with no recently reported acute infections or vaccinations. All donors were Caucasian adults living in Nashville, Tennessee, USA. Blood was obtained by leukapheresis, after which PBMCs were separated by Ficoll-Histopaque density gradient centrifugation and cryopreserved in liquid nitrogen vapor phase. Analytical flow cytometry was used to check the purity and quantity of each magnetically sorted T cell population. Genomic DNA was isolated from every sorted fraction and measured by UV absorbance on a Nanodrop 2000c. Taken from the germline V gene (reference sequence), the CDR1 and CDR2 loops are SEHNR and FQNEAQ. Taken from cysteine to phenylalanine, the CDR3 has 14 residues. Solely the CDR3 DNA is kept, with 42 bases framed from the first base. The trim is 9 bases for V and 0 bases for J, with a gap of 9 bases between the germline ends.

Material for sequencing was naive CD8+ T cells from PBMCs. The sample's cell subset or site label, decoded: CD45RA+CCR7+. The clonotype comes from a man between 18 and 35 years old in good health. Some clones in this sample may be carry-over from other donors' samples. The sequence links TRBV7-9 to TRBJ2-6, with no D gene named confidently. The CDR3 in this case is CASLETSGANVLTF. The sequence in DNA is TGTGCCAGTCTAGAGACCTCTGGGGCCAACGTCCTGACTTTC.